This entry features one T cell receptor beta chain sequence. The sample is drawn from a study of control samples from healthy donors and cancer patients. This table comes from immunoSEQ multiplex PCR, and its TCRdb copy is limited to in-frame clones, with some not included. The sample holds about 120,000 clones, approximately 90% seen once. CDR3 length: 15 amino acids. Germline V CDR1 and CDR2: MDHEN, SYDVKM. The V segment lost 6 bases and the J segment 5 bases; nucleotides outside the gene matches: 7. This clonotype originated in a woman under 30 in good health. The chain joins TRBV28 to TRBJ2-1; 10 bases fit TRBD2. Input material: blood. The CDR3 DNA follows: TGTGCCAGCAGGGACAGGACTAGCGGAGACAATGAGCAGTTCTTC. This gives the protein CASRDRTSGDNEQFF.